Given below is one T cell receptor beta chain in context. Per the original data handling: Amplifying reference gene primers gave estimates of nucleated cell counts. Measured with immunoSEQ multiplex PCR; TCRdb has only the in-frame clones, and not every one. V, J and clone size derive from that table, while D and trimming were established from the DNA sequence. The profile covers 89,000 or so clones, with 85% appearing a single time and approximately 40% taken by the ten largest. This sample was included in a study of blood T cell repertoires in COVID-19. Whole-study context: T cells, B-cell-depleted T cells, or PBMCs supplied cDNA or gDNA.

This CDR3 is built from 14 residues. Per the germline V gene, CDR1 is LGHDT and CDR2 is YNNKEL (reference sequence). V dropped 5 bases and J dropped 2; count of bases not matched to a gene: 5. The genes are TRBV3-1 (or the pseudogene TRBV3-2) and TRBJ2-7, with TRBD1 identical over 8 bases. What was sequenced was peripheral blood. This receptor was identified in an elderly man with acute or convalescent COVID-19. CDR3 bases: TGTGCCAGCAGCTCCGGACAGGGCACCTACGAGCAGTACTTC. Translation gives CASSSGQGTYEQYF.